This T cell receptor (beta chain) was captured in a study of CD8+CD57+ T cells in acquired aplastic anemia. Study information: Quantities of DNA derived from sorted CD4+ and CD8+ cells averaged around 3.2 ug.

All sequencing subjects had displayed CD8+CD57+ cell expansion on flow cytometry. Blood came from patients not yet given any therapy. The TCR beta profiling, which covered VDJ combination and CDR3 sequence, was carried out using genomic DNA as the template. TCRdb re-derived calls from the reads in MiXCR, one entry per CDR3 protein. The table has about 160,000 distinct CDR3 sequences, roughly 50% seen once. The CDR3 spans 14 residues. J gave up 11 bases and V 6 bases, and 9 bases lay outside the gene matches. The rearrangement uses TRBV12-3 or TRBV12-4 and TRBJ2-3, with 12 bases fitting TRBD1. The sample comprised sorted CD4+, CD8+, or CD8+CD57+ T cells (not recorded which) from PBMCs. The receptor comes from a human donor with aplastic anemia. CDR3 region: CASRLGTGGSWQYF. The CDR3 DNA reads as TGTGCCAGCAGATTGGGGACAGGGGGCTCTTGGCAGTATTTT.